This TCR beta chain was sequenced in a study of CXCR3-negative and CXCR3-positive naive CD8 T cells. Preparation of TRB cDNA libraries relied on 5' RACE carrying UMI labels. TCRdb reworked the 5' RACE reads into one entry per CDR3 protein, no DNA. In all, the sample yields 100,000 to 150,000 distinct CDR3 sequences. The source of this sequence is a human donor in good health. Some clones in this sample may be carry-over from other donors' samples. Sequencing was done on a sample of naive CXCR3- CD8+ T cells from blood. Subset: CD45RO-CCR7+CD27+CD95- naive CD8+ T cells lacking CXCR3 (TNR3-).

This CDR3 reads CASGTSDNEQFF. The J gene is TRBJ2-1, the V gene TRBV6-6. In germline, CDR1 is MNHNY, CDR2 SVGAGI (reference sequence). The CDR3 length is 12 residues.